Detailed here is one TCR beta chain. The antigen is undetermined. A much larger clone is a single base away; this may be a read error. CDR3 length: 13 amino acids. Library preparation (for TCRbeta) was performed with unique molecular identifiers. TCRdb reanalysed the PCR reads using MiXCR and keeps one entry per CDR3 protein. This table holds approximately 400,000 distinct CDR3 sequences, roughly 16% found once. This sample stems from a study of T-cell reconstitution after alpha-beta-depleted transplantation in children. Findings of the study overall: After transplant, at about two months, alpha-beta T cells were reportedly derived from several hundred expanded graft clones. When one year had passed after transplant, most T-cell counts and diversity came from newly produced T cells. Surviving recipient T cells and intrathymic progenitors accounted for some patients' high TCRbeta diversity at day 60.

The clonotype was recovered from a boy under two years old who had a stem cell transplant for Wiskott-Aldrich syndrome, so the T cells may come from the graft donor. The gene calls are TRBV21-1 and TRBJ2-7. TRBV21-1 constitutes a pseudogene. This specimen consisted of PBMCs, mostly from graft donor cells, obtained 360 days after TCRalphabeta/CD19-depleted stem cell transplant. CDR3 sequence (DNA): TGTGCCAGCAGCAAGGGTAGCTCCTACGAGCAGTACTTC. Its protein product is CASSKGSSYEQYF.